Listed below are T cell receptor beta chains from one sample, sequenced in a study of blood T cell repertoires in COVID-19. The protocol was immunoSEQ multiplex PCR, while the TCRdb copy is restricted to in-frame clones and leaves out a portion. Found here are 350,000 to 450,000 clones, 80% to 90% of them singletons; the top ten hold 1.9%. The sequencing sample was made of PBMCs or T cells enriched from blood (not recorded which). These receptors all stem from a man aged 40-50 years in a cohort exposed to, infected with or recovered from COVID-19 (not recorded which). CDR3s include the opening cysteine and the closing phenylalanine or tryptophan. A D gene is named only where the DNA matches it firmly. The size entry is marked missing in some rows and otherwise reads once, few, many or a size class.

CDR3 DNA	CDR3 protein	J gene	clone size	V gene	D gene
TGTGCCAGCAGCGGGGGACAGGGACAGCAGCCCCAGCATTTT	CASSGGQGQQPQHF	TRBJ1-5	NA	TRBV9	TRBD1
TGTGCCAGCAGCAAACGGCCAATAAGGGGTCATGGCTACACCTTC	CASSKRPIRGHGYTF	TRBJ1-2	NA	TRBV21-1	NA
TGTGCCAGCAGCTTACAGGGGCCGGGCAATCAGCCCCAGCATTTT	CASSLQGPGNQPQHF	TRBJ1-5	NA	TRBV5-5	TRBD1
TGTGCCAGCCATAGGGTAGATAGCGGGAGCAATGAGCAGTTCTTC	CASHRVDSGSNEQFF	TRBJ2-1	NA	TRBV6-5	TRBD2
TGTGCCAGCAGACTAAGCGGCATTCAGTACTTC	CASRLSGIQYF	TRBJ2-4	NA	TRBV28	NA
TGTGCCAGTAGTAGTCTAGCGGGAGTCACAGATACGCAGTATTTT	CASSSLAGVTDTQYF	TRBJ2-3	NA	TRBV19	TRBD2
TGTGCCAGCAGTACCCGAGTGGGGGGGCTAGAGACCCAGTACTTC	CASSTRVGGLETQYF	TRBJ2-5	once	TRBV27	NA
TGTGCCACCAGCAGAGATTTGACAGCCGAAGCTTTCTTT	CATSRDLTAEAFF	TRBJ1-1	NA	TRBV15	NA
TGTGCTAGTGGGCCCGGAGGGGAGACCCAGTACTTC	CASGPGGETQYF	TRBJ2-5	once	TRBV12-5	NA
TGTGCCAGCAGCCCTGACACAGGGGGCCGGTCAGATACGCAGTATTTT	CASSPDTGGRSDTQYF	TRBJ2-3	NA	TRBV5-4	TRBD1
TGTGCCATTTCCTTAGGGGATGGACGTCAGCCCCAGCATTTT	CAISLGDGRQPQHF	TRBJ1-5	NA	TRBV19	NA
TGTGCCAGCTCACCTCAGAAGGGGTTCGGTGAAGCTTTCTTT	CASSPQKGFGEAFF	TRBJ1-1	NA	TRBV18	NA
TGTGCCAGCGCAAGACAGGGGGCAGGTAATTACAATGAGCAGTTCTTC	CASARQGAGNYNEQFF	TRBJ2-1	NA	TRBV2	TRBD1
TGCGCCAGCAGCTTGTTTTACGGGGACGAGCAGTACTTC	CASSLFYGDEQYF	TRBJ2-7	NA	TRBV5-1	NA
TGTGCCAGCAGCCACCCGGGACAGGGCCTCTACGAGCAGTACTTC	CASSHPGQGLYEQYF	TRBJ2-7	NA	TRBV3-1/TRBV3-2	TRBD1
TGTGCCAGCAGGGAACGTTTTCCGGGACAGGGGGCGAGGAGCTCCTACGAGCAGTACTTC	CASRERFPGQGARSSYEQYF	TRBJ2-7	NA	TRBV6-1	TRBD1
TGTGCCAGCAGTTACGGGCTAGCGGGAACGGATACGCAGTATTTT	CASSYGLAGTDTQYF	TRBJ2-3	NA	TRBV6-5	TRBD2
TGTGCCAGCAGTTCCGCGACTCTAAGGGGTTCACCCCTCCACTTT	CASSSATLRGSPLHF	TRBJ1-6	NA	TRBV28	NA
TGTGCCAGTAGTATAGTGGGGCAGGGGGAAGAGAAGCAGTACTTC	CASSIVGQGEEKQYF	TRBJ2-7	NA	TRBV19	TRBD1
TGTGCCAGCACGGACATTTTGACTAGCGGGATATCCTACGAGCAGTACTTC	CASTDILTSGISYEQYF	TRBJ2-7	NA	TRBV2	TRBD2
TGTGCCAGCTCGTCAGGACAGAACACTGAAGCTTTCTTT	CASSSGQNTEAFF	TRBJ1-1	NA	TRBV18	NA
TGTGCCAGCAGCTTATCGGTTTTGAACACTGAAGCTTTCTTT	CASSLSVLNTEAFF	TRBJ1-1	NA	TRBV7-2	NA
TGTGCCAGCAGTTTAGGGAGCTCTGGGGCCAACGTCCTGACTTTC	CASSLGSSGANVLTF	TRBJ2-6	NA	TRBV27	NA
TGTGCCAGCAGTAACCGGCTAGGGGGCCTGGAGCAGTACTTC	CASSNRLGGLEQYF	TRBJ2-7	once	TRBV28	TRBD1
TGTGCCACCTTAACAGGCGAAGAGACCCAGTACTTC	CATLTGEETQYF	TRBJ2-5	NA	TRBV27	NA
TGTGCCATCAGTGACCCTGAACGGAGCACAGATACGCAGTATTTT	CAISDPERSTDTQYF	TRBJ2-3	NA	TRBV10-3	NA
TGTGCCAGCAGCCAAGAATTGGCGGGAGGGCGGGATACGCAGTATTTT	CASSQELAGGRDTQYF	TRBJ2-3	NA	TRBV4-2	TRBD2
TGCGCCAGCAGCCCGAGTGGGGGCGGAGATACGCAGTATTTT	CASSPSGGGDTQYF	TRBJ2-3	once	TRBV5-1	NA
TGTGCCAGTAGTAGCCGCACCGGGACTAGCGTGAGCGCTGCCGGTGAGCAGTTCTTC	CASSSRTGTSVSAAGEQFF	TRBJ2-1	once	TRBV19	TRBD2
TGTGCCAGTAGAGAGTCTCGCGGTTCTCCGCCTGGAAACACCATATATTTT	CASRESRGSPPGNTIYF	TRBJ1-3	NA	TRBV19	NA
TGTGCCAGCAGCCAAGGTATGCAGGGCGGCACTGAAGCTTTCTTT	CASSQGMQGGTEAFF	TRBJ1-1	NA	TRBV16	NA
TGTGCCAGCAGTGTACAGTCCTACGAGCAGTACTTC	CASSVQSYEQYF	TRBJ2-7	NA	TRBV2	NA
TGCGCCAGCAGCGGGGGACAGCAGACCTACGAGCAGTACTTC	CASSGGQQTYEQYF	TRBJ2-7	NA	TRBV5-1	TRBD1
TGTGCCAGCAGCCAAGGGTGGGTCACTAGCGGGAGCTCCTACGAGCAGTACTTC	CASSQGWVTSGSSYEQYF	TRBJ2-7	NA	TRBV4-2	TRBD2
TGTGCCAGCAGCGCTCTAGCGGGAGTCGCGAATGAGCAGTTCTTC	CASSALAGVANEQFF	TRBJ2-1	NA	TRBV9	TRBD2
TGTGCCAGCAGTGGCGCATCAACCGGGGAGCTGTTTTTT	CASSGASTGELFF	TRBJ2-2	few	TRBV6-4	NA
TGTGCCAGCAGAGCGACAGGGGAGTCTGGAAACACCATATATTTT	CASRATGESGNTIYF	TRBJ1-3	NA	TRBV6-5	TRBD1
TGTGCCAGCAGCGTAGGAGGGACTAGCGGGGACAATGAGCAGTTCTTC	CASSVGGTSGDNEQFF	TRBJ2-1	NA	TRBV9	TRBD2
TGTGCCAGCTCACCGGGACAGGGAAACACTGAAGCTTTCTTT	CASSPGQGNTEAFF	TRBJ1-1	NA	TRBV18	TRBD1
TGCGCCAGCAGCTTGGGTTCGGGAGGCCTGGCCTACGAGCAGTACTTC	CASSLGSGGLAYEQYF	TRBJ2-7	NA	TRBV5-1	TRBD2
TGCGCCAGCAGTGTGGGACTAGCGGGAGGATACAATGAGCAGTTCTTC	CASSVGLAGGYNEQFF	TRBJ2-1	once	TRBV10-2	TRBD2
TGTGCCAGCAGCTTGCGCTCCCTAGCGGGAGGAAACACCGGGGAGCTGTTTTTT	CASSLRSLAGGNTGELFF	TRBJ2-2	NA	TRBV7-3	TRBD2
TGTGCCAGCAGAGCCCTTAGCTCCTACAATGAGCAGTTCTTC	CASRALSSYNEQFF	TRBJ2-1	NA	TRBV28	NA
TGCGTCAGCCAAGTAGGCAGGCGACAAGAGACCCAGTACTTC	CVSQVGRRQETQYF	TRBJ2-5	once	TRBV10-2	NA
TGTGCCTGGAGGGCCCGCAGGGCGCATCGTTACAATGAGCAGTTCTTC	CAWRARRAHRYNEQFF	TRBJ2-1	NA	TRBV30	NA
TGCGCCAGCAGCTTGGACGGACTGTTCTCTGGGGCCAACGTCCTGACTTTC	CASSLDGLFSGANVLTF	TRBJ2-6	once	TRBV5-1	NA
TGTGCCAGCAGCTGGACAGGGGGCGACTATGGCTACACCTTC	CASSWTGGDYGYTF	TRBJ1-2	NA	TRBV27	TRBD1
TGTGCCAGCAGTCCTAGCGGAGCCACAGATACGCAGTATTTT	CASSPSGATDTQYF	TRBJ2-3	NA	TRBV6-4	TRBD2
TGTGCCAGCAGGGGTGGGCAGGGGAACACCGGGGAGCTGTTTTTT	CASRGGQGNTGELFF	TRBJ2-2	NA	TRBV2	NA
TGTGCCAGCAGCCAAGATGGTTCGGGACACGGGGCCAACGTCCTGACTTTC	CASSQDGSGHGANVLTF	TRBJ2-6	NA	TRBV4-2	NA
TGTGCCAGCAGCGCTAGCCTGGGGCAGCCCCAGCATTTT	CASSASLGQPQHF	TRBJ1-5	NA	TRBV3-1/TRBV3-2	NA
TGCGCCAGCAGCTTAGGGCCCGGGACAGGATTGTATGGCTACACCTTC	CASSLGPGTGLYGYTF	TRBJ1-2	NA	TRBV5-1	TRBD1
TGTGCCAGCAGGGGGGAGGGAGGGCAGCCCCAGCATTTT	CASRGEGGQPQHF	TRBJ1-5	NA	TRBV2	NA
TGTGCCAGCAGTTTAGGGGGGGCAGCTCGCTACGAGCAGTACTTC	CASSLGGAARYEQYF	TRBJ2-7	NA	TRBV28	NA
TGTGCCAGCAGTTACTCGGTCCCCCAGGGGGCGGTTGGCTACACCTTC	CASSYSVPQGAVGYTF	TRBJ1-2	NA	TRBV6-5	TRBD1